Below, 20 T cell receptor beta chains from the same sample are listed, as sequenced in a study of blood T cell repertoires in COVID-19. Assay used: immunoSEQ multiplex PCR; TCRdb lists only in-frame clones, some missing. The table lists 250,000 to 350,000 clones, about 90% of them singletons. The sample was peripheral blood. The origin of the receptors is a woman in her 50s who had recovered from COVID-19.

The rearrangement links TRBV7-2 to TRBJ2-7; 9 bases map to TRBD1. This CDR3 has 15 residues. Unmatched junction bases numbered 5, after V lost 5 bases and J lost 0 bases. Per germline, CDR1 SGHTA and CDR2 FQGNSA. This CDR3 reads CASSDYRGPSYEQYF. CDR3 DNA: TGTGCCAGCAGCGACTACAGGGGGCCCTCCTACGAGCAGTACTTC.

This clone was counted once. In nucleotides, the CDR3 is TGTGCCAGTAGTACCGGGACAGGTTGGGAAGATACGCAGTATTTT. Protein product: CASSTGTGWEDTQYF. This rearrangement joins TRBV19 to TRBJ2-3, with TRBD1 identical over 8 bases. The CDR3 loop spans 15 amino acids. The V gene's germline CDR1 is LNHDA and CDR2 SQIVND (reference sequence). V gave up 4 bases and J gave up 5 bases; unmatched junction bases: 8.

The chain joins TRBV28 to TRBJ2-1; tentative D call: TRBD1 (5 bases). The CDR3 is 16 residues long. V lost 3 bases and J lost 0, with 12 bases in between. Per the germline V gene, CDR1 is MDHEN and CDR2 is SYDVKM. Here the CDR3 DNA reads TGTGCCAGCAGTTTCCCTGGGGCGAGCTCCTACAATGAGCAGTTCTTC. Encoded protein: CASSFPGASSYNEQFF. The full variable domain, in which reference TRBV28 and TRBJ2-1 provide the parts outside the CDR3, is DVKVTQSSRYLVKRTGEKVFLECVQDMDHENMFWYRQDPGLGLRLIYFSYDVKMKEKGDIPEGYSVSREKKERFSLILESASTNQTSMYLCASSFPGASSYNEQFFGPGTRLTVL.

V usage is TRBV3-1 (or the pseudogene TRBV3-2) and J usage is TRBJ2-2; D gene uncertain. The CDR3 sequence is 13 residues long. V lost 4 bases and J 5 bases, leaving 8 bases between the germline ends. Looked up from germline, CDR1 is LGHDT and CDR2 is YNNKEL (reference sequence). This CDR3 reads CASSPGVTGELFF. CDR3 in DNA: TGTGCCAGCAGCCCAGGCGTAACCGGGGAGCTGTTTTTT.

The table lists this clone with a few counts. The chain carries TRBV27 and TRBJ1-1; D is uncertain. This CDR3 has 13 residues. The germline V and J ends were trimmed by 6 bases and 0 bases, with 8 bases remaining between them. Germline values: CDR1 MNHEY, CDR2 SMNVEV (reference sequence). The DNA of the CDR3 is TGTGCCAGCAGCTGGGAGATGAACACTGAAGCTTTCTTT. Its translation: CASSWEMNTEAFF.

The sample holds a few counts of this clone. The chain has TRBV27 and TRBJ2-3; D is possibly TRBD2 (5 bases). The CDR3 loop spans 12 amino acids. Germline CDR1 reads MNHEY; CDR2 reads SMNVEV (reference sequence). V was pared by 9 bases and J by 9 bases, with 16 bases between. The CDR3 loop is CARQRVGVTQYF. In nucleotides, the CDR3 is TGTGCCAGACAGAGGGTTGGCGTAACGCAGTATTTT.

The chain is built from TRBV6-2 or TRBV6-3 and TRBJ2-5; 12 nucleotides agree with TRBD2. The CDR3 is 17 residues long. Germline-derived CDR1 and CDR2 are MNHEY and SVGEGT. V trimming: 0 bases; J trimming: 2 bases; junction bases outside the gene matches: 4. The CDR3 DNA sequence: TGTGCCAGCAGTTACTCCCTAGCGGGAGGGTTGCAAGAGACCCAGTACTTC. This codes for CASSYSLAGGLQETQYF.

The rearrangement joins TRBV15 to TRBJ1-6; 8 bases agree with TRBD1. This CDR3 comprises 13 residues. Losses at the gene ends were 6 bases for V and 5 bases for J; bases not matched to a gene: 0. Germline CDR1 reads LNHNV; CDR2 reads YYDKDF (reference sequence). CDR3 sequence: CATRTGDNSPLHF. DNA for the CDR3: TGTGCCACCAGGACAGGGGATAATTCACCCCTCCACTTT.

This clone has a single count. In DNA form, the CDR3 reads TGTGCCAGTAGTGCCCTCGGACAGGGGAGGAATTCACCCCTCCACTTT. It yields the protein CASSALGQGRNSPLHF. This chain uses TRBV19 with TRBJ1-6; 9 bases are a match to TRBD1. V trimming: 5 bases; J trimming: 7 bases; junction bases outside the gene matches: 9. The germline V gene has CDR1 LNHDA and CDR2 SQIVND (reference sequence). The CDR3 is 16 residues long.

This chain uses TRBV30 with TRBJ2-5, with 8 bases that match TRBD2. Germline V lookup: CDR1 GTSNPN, CDR2 SVGIG (reference sequence). This CDR3 comprises 14 residues. V shed 0 bases, J shed 4 bases, and the junction held 4 bases outside the gene matches. CDR3 sequence reads: CAWSVRGGRETQYF. CDR3 in DNA: TGTGCCTGGAGTGTCCGGGGGGGCCGAGAGACCCAGTACTTC.

The rearrangement uses TRBV13 and TRBJ1-3; 7 bases line up with TRBD1. The V and J ends lost 4 bases and 0 bases, in that order; junction bases with no gene match: 9. Germline CDR1 and CDR2: PRHDT and FYEKMQ (reference sequence). The CDR3 has 17 residues. The CDR3 here is CASSSPIRDSSGNTIYF. Here the CDR3 DNA reads TGTGCCAGCAGCTCGCCGATCCGGGACAGCTCTGGAAACACCATATATTTT.

For this clone: The sample holds other DNA sequences that translate to the same CDR3. The chain uses TRBV19 and TRBJ1-1; TRBD1 agrees at 7 bases. Germline CDR1 reads LNHDA; CDR2 reads SQIVND (reference sequence). With V trimmed by 4 bases and J by 3 bases, 2 bases remained unmatched. The CDR3 length is 13 residues. CDR3 nucleotides: TGTGCCAGTAGTACCGACAGGGACACTGAAGCTTTCTTT. It encodes CASSTDRDTEAFF.

The V gene is TRBV19, the J gene TRBJ1-5; maybe TRBD1 (6 bases). The germline V gene has CDR1 LNHDA and CDR2 SQIVND (reference sequence). V was trimmed by 7 bases and J by 6 bases, leaving 13 bases between them. The CDR3 totals 13 residues. The DNA of the CDR3 is TGTGCCAGTACCTCGAACAGGGTTCAGCCCCAGCATTTT. Protein product: CASTSNRVQPQHF.

The chain has TRBV27 and TRBJ2-1; TRBD2 matches at 12 bases. The CDR3 has 16 amino acids. Germline V gene lookup returns CDR1 MNHEY and CDR2 SMNVEV (reference sequence). The junction had 4 bases not matched to a gene; V was cut back by 5 bases and J by 2 bases. The CDR3 spells CASSLAGGPTYNEQFF. In nucleotides, the CDR3 is TGTGCCAGCAGTCTAGCGGGGGGGCCAACCTACAATGAGCAGTTCTTC.

The rearrangement uses TRBV18 and TRBJ2-3, with TRBD2 as a possible D gene (7 bases). The CDR3 has 16 amino acids. V lost 3 bases to trimming and J lost 3 bases, with 16 bases between them. Germline V gene lookup returns CDR1 KGHSH and CDR2 LQKENI. CDR3 DNA sequence: TGTGCCAGCTCACCGCGGCGGGGGCGTGTGACAGATACGCAGTATTTT. Protein product: CASSPRRGRVTDTQYF.

The CDR3 DNA reads TGTGCCAGCAGCGTTAGCGGGAGGGGTTCCGATGAGCAGTTCTTC. Amino acid sequence: CASSVSGRGSDEQFF. The chain has TRBV9 and TRBJ2-1; 11 nucleotides align to TRBD2. The CDR3 runs to 15 residues. The trim removed 2 bases at V and 8 bases at J, leaving 6 bases unmatched. Germline-derived CDR1 and CDR2 are SGDLS and YYNGEE.

The V gene is TRBV21-1, the J gene TRBJ2-1; the D call in the table, TRBD1, was not verified against the DNA. TRBV21-1 is a pseudogene segment. This CDR3 is 16 amino acids long. The CDR3 here is CASSKAAGGIYNEQFF. CDR3 DNA sequence: TGTGCCAGCAGCAAAGCTGCAGGGGGAATCTACAATGAGCAGTTCTTC.

The V and J genes are TRBV2 and TRBJ2-1, with 9 bases fitting TRBD2. The CDR3 covers 16 residues. The V and J ends lost 6 bases and 6 bases, in that order; junction bases with no gene match: 12. CDR1 SNHLY and CDR2 FYNNEI come from the germline V gene. The CDR3 DNA reads as TGTGCCAGCAGGGTTAATAGCGGGAGCAATACCAATGAGCAGTTCTTC. As protein: CASRVNSGSNTNEQFF.

The chain recombines TRBV25-1 with TRBJ1-2; D possibly corresponds to TRBD1 (6 bases). The CDR3 runs 15 residues. Germline loops: CDR1 MGHDK, CDR2 SYGVNS. V dropped 0 bases and J dropped 4 bases, with 12 bases sitting between them. CDR3 bases: TGTGCCAGCAGTGAATACGGGGGGCCCGGCTATGGCTACACCTTC. As protein: CASSEYGGPGYGYTF.

This chain connects TRBV7-2 to TRBJ2-2, with a weak D call TRBD2 (7 bases). The CDR3 totals 15 residues. Between the trimmed V and J ends, which lost 5 bases and 2 bases, there was a span of 12 bases. Germline V gene sequence: CDR1 SGHTA, CDR2 FQGNSA. DNA of the CDR3: TGTGCCAGCAGCAAGGGGGGGACAAACACCGGGGAGCTGTTTTTT. Amino acid sequence: CASSKGGTNTGELFF.